Below are 16 T cell receptor beta chains sequenced from a single sample in a study of T cell repertoires in cytomegalovirus infection. Via MiXCR, TCRdb re-called the reads, giving one row per CDR3 protein. The sample carries approximately 160,000 distinct CDR3 sequences, roughly 15% recorded once. Sequencing was carried out using CD8+ T cells from PBMCs. All receptors derive from a human donor in good health (CMV status not recorded). Some clones in this sample may be carry-over from other donors' samples.

A few counts support this clonotype. The CDR3 coding sequence is TGTGCCAGCAGCCCTGTAGGGGAGGATGAGCAGTTCTTC. It translates to CASSPVGEDEQFF. This chain joins TRBV28 and TRBJ2-1; D is possibly TRBD2 (6 bases). Germline CDR1 is MDHEN and CDR2 is SYDVKM. The CDR3 has 13 amino acids. V was shortened by 6 bases and J by 8 bases, with 14 bases between the two germline ends.

The J gene is TRBJ2-3, the V gene TRBV5-6; weak D call: TRBD2 (6 bases). The ends were cut back, 1 base at V and 2 bases at J, with 17 bases in the middle. This CDR3 has 17 amino acids. CDR1 and CDR2 (germline): SGHDT, YYEEEE. The CDR3 protein is CASSLTSSEGTTDTQYF. CDR3 nucleotides: TGTGCCAGCAGCTTGACATCTAGCGAGGGAACCACAGATACGCAGTATTTT.

J is TRBJ2-7 and V is TRBV28; 11 positions match TRBD2. The CDR3 is 14 residues long. V was clipped by 3 bases and J by 6 bases; unmatched bases: 4. Germline V gene data show CDR1 as MDHEN and CDR2 as SYDVKM. CDR3: CASSFELAGVEQYF. In DNA, the CDR3 is TGTGCCAGCAGTTTCGAACTAGCGGGAGTCGAGCAGTACTTC.

This clonotype was recorded a few times. DNA for the CDR3: TGTGCCAGCAGTCCTTGGGGGGCGGATTTCCGCGAGCAGTACTTC. Protein product: CASSPWGADFREQYF. The chain links TRBV28 to TRBJ2-7, with D tentatively TRBD1 or TRBD2 (6 bases each). The CDR3 totals 15 residues. The V gene lost 5 bases and the J gene lost 6 bases, with 20 bases spanning the gap. The germline CDR1 and CDR2 sequences are MDHEN and SYDVKM. The variable domain in full, with the rest retrieved from reference TRBV28 and TRBJ2-7, is DVKVTQSSRYLVKRTGEKVFLECVQDMDHENMFWYRQDPGLGLRLIYFSYDVKMKEKGDIPEGYSVSREKKERFSLILESASTNQTSMYLCASSPWGADFREQYFGPGTRLTVT.

The chain carries TRBV11-2 and TRBJ2-2, with no clear D. Trimming removed 5 bases at V and 7 bases at J, with 8 bases between. The CDR3 covers 12 residues. CDR1 is SGHAT and CDR2 is FQNNGV in the germline V gene. CDR3 DNA sequence: TGTGCCAGCAGCCCTAATATCGGGGAGCTGTTTTTT. Its protein is CASSPNIGELFF.

The sample holds a few counts of this clonotype. The chain recombines TRBV7-9 with TRBJ2-2; D ambiguous. Germline loops: CDR1 SEHNR, CDR2 FQNEAQ (reference sequence). This CDR3 is 14 amino acids long. The V end was cut by 4 bases, the J end by 0 bases, with 6 bases between. The CDR3 DNA sequence: TGTGCCAGCAGCTCGACCTCGAACACCGGGGAGCTGTTTTTT. The encoded protein is CASSSTSNTGELFF. Full variable domain (outside the CDR3, taken from reference TRBV7-9 and TRBJ2-2): DTGVSQNPRHKITKRGQNVTFRCDPISEHNRLYWYRQTLGQGPEFLTYFQNEAQLEKSRLLSDRFSAERPKGSFSTLEIQRTEQGDSAMYLCASSSTSNTGELFFGEGSRLTVL.

This clonotype occurred a few times. The J gene is TRBJ2-1, the V gene TRBV4-1, with TRBD1 as a possible D gene (5 bases). This CDR3 has 15 amino acids. V lost 0 bases and J lost 5, with 11 bases in between. Germline V gives CDR1 MGHRA, CDR2 YSYEKL. CDR3 amino acids: CASSQDSRTNNEQFF. The CDR3 DNA sequence: TGCGCCAGCAGCCAAGACTCGCGGACAAACAATGAGCAGTTCTTC.

The rearrangement links TRBV4-3 to TRBJ2-6; D gene unclear. Trimming stripped 1 base from V and 3 bases from J, with 1 base between. Germline assignment: CDR1 LGHNA and CDR2 YSLEER. The CDR3 has 13 residues. CDR3 in amino acids: CASSQGGANVLTF. CDR3 nucleotide sequence: TGCGCCAGCAGCCAAGGTGGGGCCAACGTCCTGACTTTC.

A few counts support this clonotype. This chain joins TRBV6-2 or TRBV6-3 and TRBJ2-4, with 9 bases aligning to TRBD2. V lost 2 bases and J lost 5; bases outside the gene matches: 4. CDR1 and CDR2 from the germline V gene are MNHEY and SVGEGT. The CDR3 extends over 15 amino acids. The CDR3 here is CASSYPQREENIQYF. The CDR3 nucleotides read TGTGCCAGCAGTTACCCGCAGCGGGAGGAAAACATTCAGTACTTC.

In this sample, this clonotype turned up a few times. V is TRBV6-5 and J is TRBJ2-1; 7 bases align to TRBD2. The CDR3 covers 15 residues. V shed 6 bases and J 8 bases; nucleotides not matched to a gene: 13. Germline V gene sequence: CDR1 MNHEY, CDR2 SVGAGI. In DNA, the CDR3 is TGTGCCAGCAGCCCTCCCCCAGCGGGGAGGGATGAGCAGTTCTTC. Its protein product is CASSPPPAGRDEQFF.

This clonotype was detected many times. The genes are TRBV11-1 and TRBJ2-4; D is unresolved. The CDR3 extends over 16 amino acids. V was cut by 1 base and J by 3 bases, with 13 bases left in between. In germline, CDR1 is SGHAT, CDR2 FQDESV (reference sequence). CDR3 in DNA: TGTGCCAGCAGCTTAGAAAATCCCAGCTACAAAAACATTCAGTACTTC. It codes for CASSLENPSYKNIQYF.

This clonotype appeared a few times. The chain joins TRBV7-8 to TRBJ1-5; D gene uncertain. Trimming left V 1 base short and J 3 bases short, with 10 bases between. The CDR3 is 15 amino acids. The germline V gene has CDR1 SGHVS and CDR2 FQNEAQ. The CDR3 coding sequence is TGTGCCAGCAGCTTAGTTTTGCAGGACAATCAGCCCCAGCATTTT. This translates into CASSLVLQDNQPQHF.

The gene calls are TRBV7-9 and TRBJ2-7, with 8 positions matching TRBD1. V shed 4 bases and J 2 bases; nucleotides not matched to a gene: 10. Germline V lookup: CDR1 SEHNR, CDR2 FQNEAQ (reference sequence). This CDR3 region has 16 residues. The DNA for the CDR3 is TGTGCCAGCAGCTACTCCGGAGGGGACAGGCCCTACGAGCAGTACTTC. Residues: CASSYSGGDRPYEQYF.

This clonotype showed up just a few times. Here the CDR3 DNA reads TGTGCCAGCAGCCAAGATCCTAGTTATGCCAGCCCCTACAATGAGCAGTTCTTC. It specifies CASSQDPSYASPYNEQFF. This rearrangement joins TRBV14 to TRBJ2-1; D ambiguous. The CDR3 length is 18 residues. V lost 0 bases, J lost 2 bases, and 17 bases lay in between. Germline-derived CDR1 and CDR2 are SGHDN and FVKESK.

V is TRBV7-2 and J is TRBJ2-2; a weak D match, TRBD1 (5 bases). CDR1 is SGHTA, CDR2 FQGNSA, per germline. The V gene lost 2 bases and the J gene lost 6 bases, with 10 bases spanning the gap. The CDR3 is 14 residues long. Written as DNA, the CDR3 is TGTGCCAGCAGCTTAATCAGGGTATCCGGGGAGCTGTTTTTT. This encodes CASSLIRVSGELFF. The whole variable domain, remainder taken from reference TRBV7-2 and TRBJ2-2, is GAGVSQSPSNKVTEKGKDVELRCDPISGHTALYWYRQSLGQGLEFLIYFQGNSAPDKSGLPSDRFSAERTGGSVSTLTIQRTQQEDSAVYLCASSLIRVSGELFFGEGSRLTVL.

The gene calls are TRBV28 and TRBJ1-3; D is undetermined. Trimming cost V 2 bases and J 1 base, with 9 bases left between them. The germline V gene encodes CDR1 MDHEN and CDR2 SYDVKM. The CDR3 covers 15 residues. This CDR3 reads CASSLNTASGNTIYF. The CDR3 coding sequence is TGTGCCAGCAGTTTAAATACGGCATCTGGAAACACCATATATTTT.